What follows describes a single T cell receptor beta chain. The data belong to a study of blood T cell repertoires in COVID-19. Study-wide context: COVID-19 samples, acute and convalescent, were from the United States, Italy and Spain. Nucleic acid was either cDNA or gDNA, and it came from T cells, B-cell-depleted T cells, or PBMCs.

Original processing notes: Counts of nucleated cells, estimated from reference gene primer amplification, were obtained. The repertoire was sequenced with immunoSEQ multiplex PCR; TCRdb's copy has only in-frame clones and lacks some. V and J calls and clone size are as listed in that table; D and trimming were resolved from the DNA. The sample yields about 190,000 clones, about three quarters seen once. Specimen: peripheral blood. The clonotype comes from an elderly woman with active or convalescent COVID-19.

CDR3 DNA sequence: TGTGCCAGCAGTCAGCTGACTAGCGGGGGGTTCGAGCAGTACTTC. Residues: CASSQLTSGGFEQYF. The chain joins TRBV28 to TRBJ2-7; 13 bases are a match to TRBD2. The CDR3 is made up of 15 amino acids. V lost 5 bases, J lost 6 bases, and 7 bases stayed unmatched. Germline CDR1 is MDHEN and CDR2 is SYDVKM.